This paragraph reports one T cell receptor beta chain. What it binds is unknown. Method: immunoSEQ multiplex PCR; TCRdb's copy keeps in-frame clones and lacks some. Of over 85,000 clones in the sample, 70% to 90% were seen once. This sample was taken from a study of identifying expanded T cells in peripheral blood. Germline V gene lookup returns CDR1 SGHRS and CDR2 YFSETQ. V was clipped by 4 bases and J by 0 bases; unmatched bases: 6. The CDR3 consists of 18 residues. Findings and limits, study-wide: Approximately 2-week clone count variance significantly increased as total template count grew. Around 1.2 clones differed between technical replicates, versus around 15 and 18 over time.

This chain links TRBV5-1 with TRBJ2-1; 14 nucleotides line up with TRBD2. What was sequenced was blood. This clonotype was obtained from a person between 18 and 70 years old in good health. The DNA for the CDR3 is TGCGCCAGCAGCCCCGGGACTAGCGGGGGCCTCTCCTACAATGAGCAGTTCTTC. Protein sequence: CASSPGTSGGLSYNEQFF.